These 17 T cell receptor beta chains were sequenced from one sample in a study of shared clonotypes between healthy human individuals. Assay used: immunoSEQ multiplex PCR; TCRdb lists only in-frame clones, some missing. The repertoire holds over 700,000 clones, with 72% as singletons. The sample consisted of memory CD4+ T cells sorted from blood. The subset is: CD45RA-negative fraction. The receptors were sampled from a woman in her twenties or thirties in good health.

The V call is TRBV29-1, the J call TRBJ2-7, with 7 bases lining up with TRBD1. CDR1 is SQVTM, CDR2 ANQGSEA, per germline. There are 12 residues in the CDR3. V shed 7 bases and J 3 bases; nucleotides not matched to a gene: 6. The CDR3 loop reads CSDQTGHYEQYF. As DNA, the CDR3 is TGCAGCGACCAGACAGGGCACTACGAGCAGTACTTC.

This clone has a single count. This sequence joins TRBV7-6 and TRBJ2-5; D uncertain. The germline V gene has CDR1 SGHVS and CDR2 FNYEAQ. This CDR3 has 14 amino acids. Trimming pared 1 base from V and 4 bases from J, leaving 10 bases between. CDR3 coding DNA: TGTGCCAGCAGCTTAGAGGCAGTCGGAGAGACCCAGTACTTC. Encoded protein: CASSLEAVGETQYF.

The CDR3 DNA reads as TGTGCCAGCAGGGTCCTTGGAGGGAAAGAGACCCAGTACTTC. This encodes CASRVLGGKETQYF. The chain uses TRBV2 and TRBJ2-5; tentative D call: TRBD2 (6 bases). The germline V gene encodes CDR1 SNHLY and CDR2 FYNNEI. V was clipped by 6 bases and J by 3 bases, with 14 bases between them. This CDR3 spans 14 amino acids.

In regard to this clone: The same CDR3 arises from other DNA sequences in this sample as well. This sequence joins TRBV19 and TRBJ2-5; D gene uncertain. The CDR3 contains 11 residues. V was cut by 3 bases and J by 5 bases, with 4 bases left in between. The germline gives CDR1 LNHDA, CDR2 SQIVND (reference sequence). The CDR3 protein is CASSISETQYF. For the CDR3, the DNA is TGTGCCAGTAGTATTTCGGAGACCCAGTACTTC.

This rearrangement joins TRBV11-3 to TRBJ2-7, with D possibly being TRBD1 (6 bases). The V end was cut by 1 base, the J end by 2 bases, with 9 bases between. Germline-derived CDR1 and CDR2 are SGHNT and YENEEA. This CDR3 contains 14 residues. CDR3 DNA sequence: TGTGCCAGCAGCTTAGCAGGGGCCACCTACGAGCAGTACTTC. Residues: CASSLAGATYEQYF.

V usage is TRBV28 and J usage is TRBJ2-7, with 7 bases aligning to TRBD2. V shed 4 bases, J shed 5 bases, and the junction held 11 bases outside the gene matches. Germline assignment: CDR1 MDHEN and CDR2 SYDVKM. The CDR3 is 15 residues long. CDR3 region: CASSSHAGVVDEQYF. The CDR3 region has the DNA TGTGCCAGCAGTTCCCACGCGGGAGTGGTAGACGAGCAGTACTTC. Looking up the rest from reference TRBV28 and TRBJ2-7 gives the full variable domain: DVKVTQSSRYLVKRTGEKVFLECVQDMDHENMFWYRQDPGLGLRLIYFSYDVKMKEKGDIPEGYSVSREKKERFSLILESASTNQTSMYLCASSSHAGVVDEQYFGPGTRLTVT.

The rearrangement uses TRBV19 and TRBJ2-1; TRBD1 aligns across 7 bases. The CDR3 loop spans 13 amino acids. Germline lookup yields CDR1 LNHDA and CDR2 SQIVND (reference sequence). V lost 6 bases and J lost 5; bases outside the gene matches: 4. The CDR3 DNA reads TGTGCCAGTAGGGGACAGCTACACAATGAGCAGTTCTTC. It translates to CASRGQLHNEQFF. Drawing the rest from reference TRBV19 and TRBJ2-1, the complete variable domain is DGGITQSPKYLFRKEGQNVTLSCEQNLNHDAMYWYRQDPGQGLRLIYYSQIVNDFQKGDIAEGYSVSREKKESFPLTVTSAQKNPTAFYLCASRGQLHNEQFFGPGTRLTVL.

As regards this clone: Within the sample, other DNA sequences also encode this same CDR3. The CDR3: CASSIGTENYGYTF. CDR3 DNA sequence: TGTGCCAGTAGTATCGGGACCGAGAACTATGGCTACACCTTC. This chain uses TRBV19 with TRBJ1-2; D might be TRBD1 (5 bases). The CDR3 consists of 14 residues. The ends were cut back, 3 bases at V and 2 bases at J, with 10 bases in the middle. Germline lookup yields CDR1 LNHDA and CDR2 SQIVND (reference sequence).

The chain has TRBV5-4 and TRBJ2-3, with TRBD1 matching over 8 bases. V dropped 4 bases and J dropped 3; count of bases not matched to a gene: 7. From germline, CDR1 is SGHNT and CDR2 YYREEE (reference sequence). CDR3 length: 15 amino acids. CDR3 coding DNA: TGTGCCAGCAGCCCAGGGGGCGCCTCGACAGATACGCAGTATTTT. Translated: CASSPGGASTDTQYF.

The chain carries TRBV9 and TRBJ2-7; D remains ambiguous. Trimming took off 1 base at V and 7 bases at J, with 12 bases between the two ends. The CDR3 covers 13 residues. Germline-derived CDR1 and CDR2 are SGDLS and YYNGEE. The CDR3 protein is CASSVTVKDEQYF. In nucleotides, the CDR3 is TGTGCCAGCAGCGTAACCGTTAAGGATGAGCAGTACTTC.

V and J are TRBV7-2 and TRBJ2-1; D is undetermined. This CDR3 region has 16 residues. V was pared by 5 bases and J by 3 bases, with 17 bases between. Germline CDR1 reads SGHTA; CDR2 reads FQGNSA. CDR3 residues: CASSPPVLIHYNEQFF. The DNA of the CDR3 is TGTGCCAGCAGCCCTCCCGTTCTAATACACTACAATGAGCAGTTCTTC.

This clone was counted between two and nine times. The rearrangement joins TRBV4-2 to TRBJ2-1; TRBD1 matches 8 bases. There are 15 residues in the CDR3. The germline V gene encodes CDR1 LGHNA and CDR2 YNFKEQ. V shed 0 bases, J shed 14 bases, and the junction held 12 bases outside the gene matches. The CDR3 coding sequence is TGTGCCAGCAGCCAAGATAAAACTCCGGGACAGGTGAAGTTCTTC. As protein: CASSQDKTPGQVKFF.

The chain uses TRBV11-2 and TRBJ2-2; D not certain. Looked up from germline, CDR1 is SGHAT and CDR2 is FQNNGV. The CDR3 consists of 11 residues. Between the trimmed V and J ends, which lost 5 bases and 10 bases, there was a span of 8 bases. The CDR3 here is CASSATLELFF. The DNA of the CDR3 is TGTGCCAGCAGCGCGACGCTGGAGCTGTTTTTT.

The chain couples TRBV6-6 to TRBJ2-1; D is possibly TRBD1 (5 bases). V lost 6 bases and J lost 4, with 13 bases in between. The germline CDR1 and CDR2 sequences are MNHNY and SVGAGI (reference sequence). The CDR3 is made up of 14 amino acids. The CDR3 spells CASSKSDTYNEQFF. As DNA, the CDR3 is TGTGCCAGCAGCAAGTCGGACACATACAATGAGCAGTTCTTC.

The chain uses TRBV19 and TRBJ2-5, with D hard to call. The V gene lost 5 bases and the J gene lost 1 base, with 8 bases spanning the gap. The germline V gene encodes CDR1 LNHDA and CDR2 SQIVND (reference sequence). There are 13 residues in the CDR3. Here the CDR3 DNA reads TGTGCCAGTAGTGCGGTTAGCCAAGAGACCCAGTACTTC. This codes for CASSAVSQETQYF.

The table lists this clone with a few counts. The chain couples TRBV28 to TRBJ2-7; maybe TRBD1 (6 bases). The germline V gene encodes CDR1 MDHEN and CDR2 SYDVKM. The CDR3 has 15 residues. Trimming left V 5 bases short and J 5 bases short, with 19 bases between. The CDR3 is CASSLAGVGRDEQYF. DNA for the CDR3: TGTGCCAGCAGTCTGGCAGGGGTGGGGCGGGACGAGCAGTACTTC.

The table lists this clone with many counts. Other DNA variants within this sample encode the same CDR3. The J gene is TRBJ2-5, the V gene TRBV15; perhaps D is TRBD1 or TRBD2 (5 bases each). The CDR3 length is 14 residues. The germline CDR1 and CDR2 sequences are LNHNV and YYDKDF (reference sequence). V was cut by 0 bases and J by 5 bases, with 10 bases left in between. The DNA for the CDR3 is TGTGCCACCAGCAGAGATCTCGGGGCGGAGACCCAGTACTTC. Amino acids: CATSRDLGAETQYF.